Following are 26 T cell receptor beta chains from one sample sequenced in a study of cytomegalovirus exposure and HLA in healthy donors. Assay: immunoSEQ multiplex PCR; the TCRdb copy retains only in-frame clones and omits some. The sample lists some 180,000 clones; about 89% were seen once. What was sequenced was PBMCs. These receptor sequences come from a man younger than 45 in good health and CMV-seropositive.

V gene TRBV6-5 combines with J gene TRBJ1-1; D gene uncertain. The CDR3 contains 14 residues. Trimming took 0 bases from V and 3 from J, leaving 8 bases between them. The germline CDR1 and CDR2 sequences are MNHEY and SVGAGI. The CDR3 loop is CASSYSHSDTEAFF. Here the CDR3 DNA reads TGTGCCAGCAGTTACTCCCACTCGGACACTGAAGCTTTCTTT.

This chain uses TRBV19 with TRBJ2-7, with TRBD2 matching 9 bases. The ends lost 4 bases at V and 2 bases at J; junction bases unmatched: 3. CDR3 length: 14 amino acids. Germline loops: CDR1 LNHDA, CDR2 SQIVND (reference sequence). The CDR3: CASSRLADAYEQYF. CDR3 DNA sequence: TGTGCCAGTAGTAGACTAGCGGACGCCTACGAGCAGTACTTC.

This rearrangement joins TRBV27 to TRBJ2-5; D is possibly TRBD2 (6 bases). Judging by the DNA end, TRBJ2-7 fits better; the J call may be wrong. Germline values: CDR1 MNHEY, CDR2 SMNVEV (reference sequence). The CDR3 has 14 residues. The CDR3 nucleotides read TGTGCCAGCAGTCCCGGGACTTTTAGGTACGAGCAGTACTTC. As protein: CASSPGTFRYEQYF.

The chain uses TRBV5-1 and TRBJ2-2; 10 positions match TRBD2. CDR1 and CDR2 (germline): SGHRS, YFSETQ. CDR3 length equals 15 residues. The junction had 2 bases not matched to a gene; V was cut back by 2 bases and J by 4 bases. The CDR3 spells CASSFSSGSTGELFF. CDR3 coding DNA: TGCGCCAGCAGCTTCTCTAGCGGGAGCACCGGGGAGCTGTTTTTT.

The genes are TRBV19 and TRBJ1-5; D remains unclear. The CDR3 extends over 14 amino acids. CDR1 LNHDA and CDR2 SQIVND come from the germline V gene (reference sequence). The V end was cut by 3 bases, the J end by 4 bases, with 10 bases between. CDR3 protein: CASSIFLSNQPQHF. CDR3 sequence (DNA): TGTGCCAGTAGTATCTTCCTGTCAAATCAGCCCCAGCATTTT.

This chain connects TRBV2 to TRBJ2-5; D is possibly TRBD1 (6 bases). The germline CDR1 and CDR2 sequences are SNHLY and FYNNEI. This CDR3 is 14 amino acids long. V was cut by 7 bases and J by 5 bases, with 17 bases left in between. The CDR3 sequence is CASNQIITGETQYF. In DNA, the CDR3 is TGTGCCAGCAACCAAATTATCACAGGGGAGACCCAGTACTTC.

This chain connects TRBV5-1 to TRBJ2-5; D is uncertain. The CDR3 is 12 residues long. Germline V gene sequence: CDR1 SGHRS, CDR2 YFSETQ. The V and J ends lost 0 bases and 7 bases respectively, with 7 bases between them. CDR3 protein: CASSLESRTQYF. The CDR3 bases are TGCGCCAGCAGCTTGGAGTCGAGGACCCAGTACTTC. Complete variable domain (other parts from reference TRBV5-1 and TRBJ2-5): KAGVTQTPRYLIKTRGQQVTLSCSPISGHRSVSWYQQTPGQGLQFLFEYFSETQRNKGNFPGRFSGRQFSNSRSEMNVSTLELGDSALYLCASSLESRTQYFGPGTRLLVL.

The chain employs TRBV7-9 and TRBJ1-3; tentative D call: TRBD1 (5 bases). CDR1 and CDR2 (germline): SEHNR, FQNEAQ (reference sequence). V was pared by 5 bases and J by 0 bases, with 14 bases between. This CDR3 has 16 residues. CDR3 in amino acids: CASSGKTENSGNTIYF. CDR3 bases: TGTGCCAGCAGCGGAAAGACAGAAAACTCTGGAAACACCATATATTTT.

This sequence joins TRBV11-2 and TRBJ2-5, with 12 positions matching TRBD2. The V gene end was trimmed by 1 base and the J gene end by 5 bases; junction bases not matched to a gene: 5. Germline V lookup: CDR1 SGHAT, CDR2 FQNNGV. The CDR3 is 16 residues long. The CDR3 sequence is CASSLGTGTSGETQYF. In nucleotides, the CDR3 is TGTGCCAGCAGCTTAGGGACCGGGACTAGCGGGGAGACCCAGTACTTC.

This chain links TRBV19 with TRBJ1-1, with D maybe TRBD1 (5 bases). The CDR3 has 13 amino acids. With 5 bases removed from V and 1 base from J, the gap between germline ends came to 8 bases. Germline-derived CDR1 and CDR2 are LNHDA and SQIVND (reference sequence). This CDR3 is CASSGHSNTEAFF. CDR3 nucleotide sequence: TGTGCCAGTAGTGGACATTCGAACACTGAAGCTTTCTTT.

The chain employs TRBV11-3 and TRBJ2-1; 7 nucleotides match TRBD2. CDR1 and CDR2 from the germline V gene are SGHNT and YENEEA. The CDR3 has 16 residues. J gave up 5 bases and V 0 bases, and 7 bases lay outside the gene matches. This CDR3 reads CASSLEGQGGHNEQFF. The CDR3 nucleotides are TGTGCCAGCAGCTTAGAAGGGCAGGGAGGGCACAATGAGCAGTTCTTC.

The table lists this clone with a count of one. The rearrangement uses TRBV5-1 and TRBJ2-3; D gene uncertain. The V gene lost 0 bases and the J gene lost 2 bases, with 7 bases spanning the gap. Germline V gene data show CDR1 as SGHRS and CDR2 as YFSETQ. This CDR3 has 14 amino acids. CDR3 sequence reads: CASSLEVNTDTQYF. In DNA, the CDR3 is TGCGCCAGCAGCTTGGAGGTGAACACAGATACGCAGTATTTT.

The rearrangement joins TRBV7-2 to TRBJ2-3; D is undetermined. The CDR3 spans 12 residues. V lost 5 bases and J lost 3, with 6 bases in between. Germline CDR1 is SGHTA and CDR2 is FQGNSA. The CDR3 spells CASSPATDTQYF. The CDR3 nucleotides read TGTGCCAGCAGCCCGGCTACAGATACGCAGTATTTT.

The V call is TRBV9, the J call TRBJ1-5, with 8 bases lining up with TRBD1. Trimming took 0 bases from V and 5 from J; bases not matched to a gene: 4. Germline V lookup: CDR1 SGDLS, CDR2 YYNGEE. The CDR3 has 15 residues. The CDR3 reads CASSVAPTGDQPQHF. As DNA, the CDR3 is TGTGCCAGCAGCGTAGCCCCGACAGGGGATCAGCCCCAGCATTTT. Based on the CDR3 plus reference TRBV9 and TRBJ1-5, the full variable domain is DSGVTQTPKHLITATGQRVTLRCSPRSGDLSVYWYQQSLDQGLQFLIQYYNGEERAKGNILERFSAQQFPDLHSELNLSSLELGDSALYFCASSVAPTGDQPQHFGDGTRLSIL.

The CDR3 is CASSGLAGHVSSYNEQFF. The DNA of the CDR3 is TGTGCCAGCAGCGGACTAGCGGGCCACGTTAGCTCCTACAATGAGCAGTTCTTC. J is TRBJ2-1 and V is TRBV9, with 10 bases lining up with TRBD2. The CDR3 spans 18 residues. CDR1 SGDLS and CDR2 YYNGEE come from the germline V gene. V shed 3 bases and J 0 bases; nucleotides not matched to a gene: 9.

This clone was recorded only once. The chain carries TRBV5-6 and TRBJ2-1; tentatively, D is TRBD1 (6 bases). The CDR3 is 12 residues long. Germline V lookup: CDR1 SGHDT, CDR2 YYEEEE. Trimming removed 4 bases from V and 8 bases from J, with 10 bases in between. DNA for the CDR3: TGTGCCAGCAGCCTGAAGGGGGATGAGCAGTTCTTC. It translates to CASSLKGDEQFF.

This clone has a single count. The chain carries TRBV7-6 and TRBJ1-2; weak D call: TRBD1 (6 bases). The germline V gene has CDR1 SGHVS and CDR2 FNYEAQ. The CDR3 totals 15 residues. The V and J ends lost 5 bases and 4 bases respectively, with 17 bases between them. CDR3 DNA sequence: TGTGCCAGCAGCGCAGCTCAGGGGACGGTCTATGGCTACACCTTC. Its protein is CASSAAQGTVYGYTF. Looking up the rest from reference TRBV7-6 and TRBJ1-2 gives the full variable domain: GAGVSQSPRYKVTKRGQDVALRCDPISGHVSLYWYRQALGQGPEFLTYFNYEAQQDKSGLPNDRFSAERPEGSISTLTIQRTEQRDSAMYRCASSAAQGTVYGYTFGSGTRLTVV.

The CDR3, as DNA: TGTGCCAGCAGCGTAGCTCCGCAGGGCCAAGAGACCCAGTACTTC. The encoded protein is CASSVAPQGQETQYF. The chain has TRBV9 and TRBJ2-5; D is perhaps TRBD1 (5 bases). The CDR3 length is 15 residues. Trimming cost V 0 bases and J 1 base, with 10 bases left between them. The germline gives CDR1 SGDLS, CDR2 YYNGEE.

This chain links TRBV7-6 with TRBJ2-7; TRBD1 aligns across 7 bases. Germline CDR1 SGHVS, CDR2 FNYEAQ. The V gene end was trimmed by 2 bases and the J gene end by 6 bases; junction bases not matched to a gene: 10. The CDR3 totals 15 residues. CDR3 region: CASSLFSDRESEQYF. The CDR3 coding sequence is TGTGCCAGCAGCTTATTCAGCGACAGGGAGTCCGAGCAGTACTTC.

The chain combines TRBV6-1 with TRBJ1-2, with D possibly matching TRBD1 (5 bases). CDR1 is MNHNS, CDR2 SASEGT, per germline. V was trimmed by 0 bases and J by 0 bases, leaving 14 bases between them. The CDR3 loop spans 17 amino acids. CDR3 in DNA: TGTGCCAGCAGTGAAGCGGGCAGGGCCCACGCTAACTATGGCTACACCTTC. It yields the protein CASSEAGRAHANYGYTF.

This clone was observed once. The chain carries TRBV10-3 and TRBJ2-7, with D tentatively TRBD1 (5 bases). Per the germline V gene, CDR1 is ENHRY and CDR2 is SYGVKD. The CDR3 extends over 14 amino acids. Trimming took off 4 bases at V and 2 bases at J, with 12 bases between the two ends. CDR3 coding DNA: TGTGCCATCAGTGGGGTAGGGGAAACCTACGAGCAGTACTTC. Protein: CAISGVGETYEQYF.

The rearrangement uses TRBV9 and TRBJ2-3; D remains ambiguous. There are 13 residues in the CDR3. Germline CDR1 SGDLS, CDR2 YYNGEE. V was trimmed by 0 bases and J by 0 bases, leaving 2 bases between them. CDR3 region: CASSVGSTDTQYF. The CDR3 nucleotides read TGTGCCAGCAGCGTAGGTAGCACAGATACGCAGTATTTT.

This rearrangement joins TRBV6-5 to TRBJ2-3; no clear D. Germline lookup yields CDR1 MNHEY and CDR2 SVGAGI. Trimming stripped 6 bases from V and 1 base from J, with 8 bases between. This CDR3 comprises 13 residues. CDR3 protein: CASSRIGTDTQYF. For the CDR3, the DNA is TGTGCCAGCAGCCGCATCGGCACAGATACGCAGTATTTT.

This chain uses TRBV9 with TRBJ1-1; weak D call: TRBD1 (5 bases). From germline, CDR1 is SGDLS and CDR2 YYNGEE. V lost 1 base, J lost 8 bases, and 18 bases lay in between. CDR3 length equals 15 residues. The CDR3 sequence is CASSVNDEPGGEAFF. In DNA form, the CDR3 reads TGTGCCAGCAGCGTAAACGACGAGCCGGGGGGAGAAGCTTTCTTT.

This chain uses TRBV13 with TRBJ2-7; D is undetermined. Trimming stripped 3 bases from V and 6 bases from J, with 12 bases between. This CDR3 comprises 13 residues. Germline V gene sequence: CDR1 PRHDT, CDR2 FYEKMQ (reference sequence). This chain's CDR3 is CASSLGRAGEQYF. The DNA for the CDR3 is TGTGCCAGCAGCTTGGGAAGGGCCGGCGAGCAGTACTTC.

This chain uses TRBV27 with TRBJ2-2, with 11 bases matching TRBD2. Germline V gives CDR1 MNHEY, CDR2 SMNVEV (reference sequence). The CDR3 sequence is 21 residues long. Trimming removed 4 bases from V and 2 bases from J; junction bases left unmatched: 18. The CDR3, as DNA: TGTGCCAGCAGTTCCCACGTAGCGGGGGGGACAAGACCACAAAACACCGGGGAGCTGTTTTTT. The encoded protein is CASSSHVAGGTRPQNTGELFF.